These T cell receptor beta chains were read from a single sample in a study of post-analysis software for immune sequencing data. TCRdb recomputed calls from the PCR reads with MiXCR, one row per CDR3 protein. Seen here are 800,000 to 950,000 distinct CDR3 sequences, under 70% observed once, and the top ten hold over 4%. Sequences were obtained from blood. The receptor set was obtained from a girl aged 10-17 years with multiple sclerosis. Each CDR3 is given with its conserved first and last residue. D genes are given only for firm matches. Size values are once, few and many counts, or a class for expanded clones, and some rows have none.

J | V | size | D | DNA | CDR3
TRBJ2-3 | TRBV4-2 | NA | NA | TGTGCCAGCAGCCAAGGAGATAGGAACACAGATACGCAGTATTTT | CASSQGDRNTDTQYF
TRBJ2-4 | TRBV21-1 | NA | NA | TGTGCCAGCAGTGGGGAGGACGGGATAGCCAAAAACATTCAGTACTTC | CASSGEDGIAKNIQYF
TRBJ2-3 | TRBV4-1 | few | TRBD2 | TGCGCCAGCAGCCAACCCCTGCCAGGGGCGGCTAGCGGGAGCCCCTTGGGTACGCAGTATTTT | CASSQPLPGAASGSPLGTQYF
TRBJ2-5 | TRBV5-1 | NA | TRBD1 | TGCGCCAGCAGCTCGGGACAGCCGGAAGAGACCCAGTACTTC | CASSSGQPEETQYF
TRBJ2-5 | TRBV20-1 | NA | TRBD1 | TGCAGTGCTCCCCCGACAGGGATAGAGACCCAGTACTTC | CSAPPTGIETQYF
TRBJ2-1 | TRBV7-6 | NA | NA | TGTGCCAGCAGCCTTGACCTACATGAGCAGTTCTTC | CASSLDLHEQFF
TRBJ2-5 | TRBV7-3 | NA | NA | TGTGCCAGCAGCCTAAGGCCGGGGGGCCTTGAGACCCAGTACTTC | CASSLRPGGLETQYF
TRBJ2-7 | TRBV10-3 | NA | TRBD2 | TGTGCCATCAGGTGGGGGGGAGTGGGCTACGAGCAGTACTTC | CAIRWGGVGYEQYF
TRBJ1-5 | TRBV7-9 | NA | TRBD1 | TGTGCCAGCAGCTCGGACAGGGAGGGTCAGCCCCAGCATTTT | CASSSDREGQPQHF
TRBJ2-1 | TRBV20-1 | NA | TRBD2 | TGCAGTGCTAGAGAGCCCCTCGCTAGCGGGAGCAGGTCCCACAATGAGCAGTTCTTC | CSAREPLASGSRSHNEQFF
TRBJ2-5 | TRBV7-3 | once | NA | TGTGCCAGCAGCTTAACAGGTTACCCAGGGGCCCAGTACTTC | CASSLTGYPGAQYF
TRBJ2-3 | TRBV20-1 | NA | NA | TGCAGTGCTATTGACAGTCAGCGAGATACGCAGTATTTT | CSAIDSQRDTQYF
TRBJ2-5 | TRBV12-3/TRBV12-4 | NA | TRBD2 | TGTGCCAGCAGTTTATTAGCGGGGGCCGGAGAGACCCAGTACTTC | CASSLLAGAGETQYF
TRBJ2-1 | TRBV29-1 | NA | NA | TGCAGCGGGTCCGGGGAGTTAAGCTCCTACAATGAGCAGTTCTTC | CSGSGELSSYNEQFF
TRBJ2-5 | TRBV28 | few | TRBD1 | TGTGCCATAGCGGACAGGGCCCTCCAAGAGACCCAGTACTTC | CAIADRALQETQYF
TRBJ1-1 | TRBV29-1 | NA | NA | TGCAGCGTTGTACTCCCAGGCTGGCGATCTCGGACTGAAGCTTTCTTT | CSVVLPGWRSRTEAFF
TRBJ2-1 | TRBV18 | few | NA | TGTGCCAGCTCACCACCGGGCTCCTACAATGAGCAGTTCTTC | CASSPPGSYNEQFF
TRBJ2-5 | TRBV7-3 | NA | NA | TGTGCCAGCAGCTTAACTTCGGGCAGCGGTGGAGAGACCCAGTACTTC | CASSLTSGSGGETQYF
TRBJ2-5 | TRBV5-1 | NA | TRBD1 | TGCGCCAGCAGCCCCGGGACAGTGGGGAGAGAGACCCAGTACTTC | CASSPGTVGRETQYF
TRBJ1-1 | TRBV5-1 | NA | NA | TGCGCCAGCAGCTTGGCCGAGGTGGGGTTTGGAACTGAAGCTTTCTTT | CASSLAEVGFGTEAFF
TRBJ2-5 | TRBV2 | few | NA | TGTGCCAGCAGTTGGCGGGGGCGCGAGACCCAGTACTTC | CASSWRGRETQYF
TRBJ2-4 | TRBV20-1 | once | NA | TGCAGTGCTAGTCGGGGGTCCACAGTCAAAAACATTCAGTACTTC | CSASRGSTVKNIQYF